The rows below give T cell receptor beta chains drawn from one sample of a study of cytomegalovirus exposure and HLA in healthy donors. TCRdb keeps only in-frame clones here, not all; method: immunoSEQ multiplex PCR. The table has roughly 100,000 clones, 64% seen once; the top ten hold 3.2%. What was sequenced was PBMCs. Receptors originate from a man between 60 and 75 years old in good health and CMV-seronegative. Both conserved end residues are part of each CDR3. The order of the fields is CDR3 DNA, CDR3 protein, clone size, D gene, J gene, V gene. D genes are given only for firm matches. Size tells how often a clone was seen (once, few, many) or the class of an expanded clone, and some rows leave it out.

DNA: TGTGCCAGCAGCCACCTCGCGGGGCAAGGTGAGCAGTTCTTC
CDR3: CASSHLAGQGEQFF
size: once
D: .
J: TRBJ2-1
V: TRBV11-3

DNA: TGTGCCACAAGCGACAGGGTCTCTGGGGCCAACGTCCTGACTTTC
CDR3: CATSDRVSGANVLTF
size: .
D: TRBD1
J: TRBJ2-6
V: TRBV19

DNA: TGTGCCAGCAGGACCTCCGGGGGAGGTGAGCAGTTCTTC
CDR3: CASRTSGGGEQFF
size: .
D: .
J: TRBJ2-1
V: TRBV2

DNA: TGCGCCAGCAGTCCTCGGACTGGAAGCTACAATGAGCAGTTCTTC
CDR3: CASSPRTGSYNEQFF
size: few
D: .
J: TRBJ2-1
V: TRBV10-1

DNA: TGTGCCTTAAAGGGGCGGAGCGTTTACTACGAGCAGTACTTC
CDR3: CALKGRSVYYEQYF
size: .
D: .
J: TRBJ2-7
V: TRBV6-5

DNA: TGTGCCAGTAGTATCTCCGACAGGGATAATCGTGGGAAGACTGAAGCTTTCTTT
CDR3: CASSISDRDNRGKTEAFF
size: .
D: TRBD1
J: TRBJ1-1
V: TRBV19

DNA: TGTGCCAGCTCACCCTCCGGACTAGCGGGAGCGAATGAGCAGTTCTTC
CDR3: CASSPSGLAGANEQFF
size: .
D: TRBD2
J: TRBJ2-1
V: TRBV18

DNA: TGTGCCAGCAGTGACTGGGGGGGGGCGGGGACCCAGTACTTC
CDR3: CASSDWGGAGTQYF
size: .
D: .
J: TRBJ2-5
V: TRBV6-6

DNA: TGTGCCAGTGCGGCCAACTACAATGAGCAGTTCTTC
CDR3: CASAANYNEQFF
size: .
D: .
J: TRBJ2-1
V: TRBV19

DNA: TGTGCCAGCAGCGAGGGACAGTCGAGCAATCAGCCCCAGCATTTT
CDR3: CASSEGQSSNQPQHF
size: .
D: TRBD1
J: TRBJ1-5
V: TRBV7-2

DNA: TGTGCCAGCAATGACAGGGGTGACACTGAAGCTTTCTTT
CDR3: CASNDRGDTEAFF
size: few
D: TRBD1
J: TRBJ1-1
V: TRBV6-6

DNA: TGCAGCGCTACGGGACAGTCCAATCAGCCCCAGCATTTT
CDR3: CSATGQSNQPQHF
size: .
D: TRBD1
J: TRBJ1-5
V: TRBV29-1

DNA: TGCGCCAGCAGCTTGGGGGACAGGGAAGAGACCGGGGAGCTGTTTTTT
CDR3: CASSLGDREETGELFF
size: .
D: TRBD1
J: TRBJ2-2
V: TRBV5-1

DNA: TGTGCCAGCAGGGACAGGGGGCTCAGCGAGCAGTACTTC
CDR3: CASRDRGLSEQYF
size: .
D: TRBD1
J: TRBJ2-7
V: TRBV25-1

DNA: TGCGCCAGCAGCTTGGTCCGGGTAGGGACTATCCCCAGGGGCACAGATACGCAGTATTTT
CDR3: CASSLVRVGTIPRGTDTQYF
size: .
D: TRBD2
J: TRBJ2-3
V: TRBV5-1

DNA: TGCGCCAGCAGCCCCGGGATAGCGGGTAACCAAGAGACCCAGTACTTC
CDR3: CASSPGIAGNQETQYF
size: .
D: TRBD2
J: TRBJ2-5
V: TRBV5-1

DNA: TGTGCCAGCAGCGCAGGGACTAGCCGACCCTACGAGCAGTACTTC
CDR3: CASSAGTSRPYEQYF
size: few
D: TRBD2
J: TRBJ2-7
V: TRBV9

DNA: TGTGCCAGCAGCCCCGGGGACAGGGGGCGCACTGGGGCCAACGTCCTGACTTTC
CDR3: CASSPGDRGRTGANVLTF
size: few
D: TRBD1
J: TRBJ2-6
V: TRBV28

DNA: TGTGCCAGCAGCTTAGATAGCGGGAGGAGGAATGAGCAGTTCTTC
CDR3: CASSLDSGRRNEQFF
size: .
D: TRBD2
J: TRBJ2-1
V: TRBV7-9

DNA: TGTGCCAGCTCACAAACCGGGACAGGCTTCAGGGACAATGAGCAGTTCTTC
CDR3: CASSQTGTGFRDNEQFF
size: .
D: TRBD1
J: TRBJ2-1
V: TRBV18

DNA: TGTGCCAGCAGCTCGACACACTCCCGGGACAGGGATAACTATGGTTACACCTTC
CDR3: CASSSTHSRDRDNYGYTF
size: .
D: TRBD1
J: TRBJ1-2
V: TRBV7-2

DNA: TGCGCCAGCAGTCAATCGGGAGGGGCTTTGAGCGGGGGGCATGGATCGAACACCGGGGAGCTGTTTTTT
CDR3: CASSQSGGALSGGHGSNTGELFF
size: .
D: TRBD2
J: TRBJ2-2
V: TRBV23-1

DNA: TGTGCCAGCAGTCGCACGGACAGGGCGATCCAGCCCCAGCATTTT
CDR3: CASSRTDRAIQPQHF
size: .
D: TRBD1
J: TRBJ1-5
V: TRBV6-1

DNA: TGCGCCAGCAGCTTGTCGTCAGGGATTATTATTGGGTCCAATGAGCAGTTCTTC
CDR3: CASSLSSGIIIGSNEQFF
size: few
D: .
J: TRBJ2-1
V: TRBV5-1

DNA: TGTGCCAGCGGACAGGGGGGGCTAGGGCACTATGGCTACACCTTC
CDR3: CASGQGGLGHYGYTF
size: .
D: TRBD1
J: TRBJ1-2
V: TRBV6-5

DNA: TGTGCCAGCAGTTACTTATCACAGAACTATGGCTACACCTTC
CDR3: CASSYLSQNYGYTF
size: few
D: .
J: TRBJ1-2
V: TRBV6-5

DNA: TGCAGCGTGGACAGGGTCTCTAACTATGGCTACACCTTC
CDR3: CSVDRVSNYGYTF
size: .
D: TRBD1
J: TRBJ1-2
V: TRBV29-1

DNA: TGTGCCAGCAGCCCAGGACTAGCGGGATACTACAATGAGCAGTTCTTC
CDR3: CASSPGLAGYYNEQFF
size: .
D: TRBD2
J: TRBJ2-1
V: TRBV5-6

DNA: TGTGCCACCAGCAGAGGCTCGACAGAAGAGACCCAGTACTTC
CDR3: CATSRGSTEETQYF
size: .
D: .
J: TRBJ2-5
V: TRBV15

DNA: TGTGCCAGTAGCGGGACAGGGAGTTATGGCTACACCTTC
CDR3: CASSGTGSYGYTF
size: .
D: TRBD1
J: TRBJ1-2
V: TRBV19

DNA: TGTGCCAGCAGTGACCGGGACAGTATTAATCAGCCCCAGCATTTT
CDR3: CASSDRDSINQPQHF
size: .
D: TRBD1
J: TRBJ1-5
V: TRBV6-1

DNA: TGTGCCAGCGAAACATCTGGAAACACCATATATTTT
CDR3: CASETSGNTIYF
size: .
D: .
J: TRBJ1-3
V: TRBV28

DNA: TGTGCCACCAGCAGAGATGCAGGGCGGAGTTACTTC
CDR3: CATSRDAGRSYF
size: few
D: .
J: TRBJ2-7
V: TRBV15

DNA: TGTGCCAGCAGCTCCAGGGGGCCCCTAGCTGAAGCTTTCTTT
CDR3: CASSSRGPLAEAFF
size: .
D: TRBD1
J: TRBJ1-1
V: TRBV5-6

DNA: TGCAGCGTCCTATACCAAACTAGCGGGAGAACCTACGAGCAGTACTTC
CDR3: CSVLYQTSGRTYEQYF
size: .
D: TRBD2
J: TRBJ2-7
V: TRBV29-1

DNA: TGCGCCAGCAGCCAAGACCCAGGGGCCCGCACAGATACGCAGTATTTT
CDR3: CASSQDPGARTDTQYF
size: .
D: .
J: TRBJ2-3
V: TRBV4-1

DNA: TGCGCCAGCAAGGAGAATTCTGGCGGCGGGGAGCTGTTTTTT
CDR3: CASKENSGGGELFF
size: .
D: .
J: TRBJ2-2
V: TRBV5-1

DNA: TGTGCTAGTGGTTTCGGACAGGTCGACAATTCACCCCTCCACTTT
CDR3: CASGFGQVDNSPLHF
size: .
D: TRBD1
J: TRBJ1-6
V: TRBV12-5

DNA: TGCGCCAGCAGCCAACGCTATAGGCTAGCGGGATCCTCCTACGAGCAGTACTTC
CDR3: CASSQRYRLAGSSYEQYF
size: .
D: TRBD2
J: TRBJ2-7
V: TRBV4-1

DNA: TGTGCCAGCTCACCAACCGGGACAGGGCCCTCTGGAAACACCATATATTTT
CDR3: CASSPTGTGPSGNTIYF
size: .
D: TRBD1
J: TRBJ1-3
V: TRBV18

DNA: TGTGCCAGCAGTTTATCGGGACTAGCGGGGACTAGCACAGATACGCAGTATTTT
CDR3: CASSLSGLAGTSTDTQYF
size: few
D: TRBD2
J: TRBJ2-3
V: TRBV28

DNA: TGTGCCAGCAGCTTAAGGGGATTCACAGATACGCAGTATTTT
CDR3: CASSLRGFTDTQYF
size: .
D: .
J: TRBJ2-3
V: TRBV13

DNA: TGTGCCAGCAGTTTTTTAGAGGCGACTTTTACGGATAACTATGGCTACACCTTC
CDR3: CASSFLEATFTDNYGYTF
size: few
D: .
J: TRBJ1-2
V: TRBV27

DNA: TGTGCCAGCAGTTATGAGACTAGCGGGAGGAGAACGCAGTATTTT
CDR3: CASSYETSGRRTQYF
size: few
D: TRBD2
J: TRBJ2-3
V: TRBV6-5